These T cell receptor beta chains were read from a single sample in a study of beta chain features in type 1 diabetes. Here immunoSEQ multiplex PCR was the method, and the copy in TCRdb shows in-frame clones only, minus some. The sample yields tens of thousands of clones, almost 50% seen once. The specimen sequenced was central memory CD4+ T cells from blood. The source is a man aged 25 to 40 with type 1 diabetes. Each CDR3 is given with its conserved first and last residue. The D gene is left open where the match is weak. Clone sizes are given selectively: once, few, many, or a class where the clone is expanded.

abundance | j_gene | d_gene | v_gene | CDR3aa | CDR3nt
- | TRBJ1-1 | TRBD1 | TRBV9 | CASSATGAPLDTEAFF | TGTGCCAGCAGCGCTACAGGGGCCCCATTGGACACTGAAGCTTTCTTT
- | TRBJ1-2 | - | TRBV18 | CASSPGQLDGYTF | TGTGCCAGCTCACCAGGGCAGCTTGATGGCTACACCTTC
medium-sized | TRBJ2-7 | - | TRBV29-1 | CSVENLEGEQYF | TGCAGCGTTGAGAATCTAGAGGGCGAGCAGTACTTC
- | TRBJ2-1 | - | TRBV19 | CASTLDSSYNEQFF | TGTGCCAGTACCTTAGACAGTTCCTACAATGAGCAGTTCTTC
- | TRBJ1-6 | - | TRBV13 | CASSLLGVGGTLHF | TGTGCCAGCAGCTTACTTGGGGTTGGGGGGACCCTCCACTTT
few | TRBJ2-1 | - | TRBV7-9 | CASSLHRDNEQFF | TGTGCCAGCAGCTTACACAGGGACAATGAGCAGTTCTTC
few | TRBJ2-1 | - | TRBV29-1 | CSVETNEQFF | TGCAGCGTTGAAACTAATGAGCAGTTCTTC
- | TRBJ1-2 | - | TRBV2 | CASSVLDYGYTF | TGTGCCAGCAGTGTACTGGACTATGGCTACACCTTC
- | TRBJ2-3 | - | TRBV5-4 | CASSLARGDTQYF | TGTGCCAGCAGCTTGGCCAGGGGAGATACGCAGTATTTT
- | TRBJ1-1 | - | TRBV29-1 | CSVEEQGGPTEAFF | TGCAGCGTTGAGGAACAGGGCGGCCCAACTGAAGCTTTCTTT
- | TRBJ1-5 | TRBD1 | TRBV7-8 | CASSPDRVSNQPQHF | TGTGCCAGCAGCCCTGACAGGGTCAGCAATCAGCCCCAGCATTTT
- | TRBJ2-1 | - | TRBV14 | CASSPGDRRGEQFF | TGTGCCAGCAGCCCGGGGGACAGAAGAGGTGAGCAGTTCTTC
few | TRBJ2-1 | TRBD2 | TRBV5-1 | CASSRGYAGDFDNEQFF | TGCGCCAGCAGCCGCGGCTACGCGGGGGATTTCGACAATGAGCAGTTCTTC
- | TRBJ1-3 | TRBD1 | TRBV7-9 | CASSPPQGKANTIYF | TGTGCCAGCAGCCCCCCACAGGGGAAGGCGAACACCATATATTTT
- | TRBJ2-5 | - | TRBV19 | CASSPGQETQYF | TGTGCCAGTAGTCCGGGGCAAGAGACCCAGTACTTC
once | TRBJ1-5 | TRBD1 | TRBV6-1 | CASSGLRPGQGAGQPQHF | TGTGCCAGCAGTGGACTAAGACCGGGACAGGGGGCGGGTCAGCCCCAGCATTTT
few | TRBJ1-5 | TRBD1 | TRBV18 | CASSPQQGRNQPQHF | TGTGCCAGCTCACCACAACAGGGGCGCAATCAGCCCCAGCATTTT
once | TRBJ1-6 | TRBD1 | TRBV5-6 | CASSSDRGLRGSPLHF | TGTGCCAGCAGCTCGGACAGGGGGCTACGAGGTTCACCCCTCCACTTT
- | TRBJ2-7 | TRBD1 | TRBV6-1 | CASSSGTGGNYEQYF | TGTGCCAGCAGTTCCGGGACAGGGGGGAACTACGAGCAGTACTTC
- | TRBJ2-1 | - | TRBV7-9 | CASSLIGQTYNEQFF | TGTGCCAGCAGCTTAATCGGCCAGACTTACAATGAGCAGTTCTTC
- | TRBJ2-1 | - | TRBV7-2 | CASMRPRGTYNEQFF | TGTGCCAGCATGAGACCCCGGGGGACCTACAATGAGCAGTTCTTC
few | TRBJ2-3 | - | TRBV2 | CASRRDEVADTQYF | TGTGCCAGCAGGCGGGATGAGGTCGCAGATACGCAGTATTTT
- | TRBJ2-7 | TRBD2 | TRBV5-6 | CASSPLRRETSYEQYF | TGTGCCAGCAGCCCCTTGCGGCGGGAGACCTCCTACGAGCAGTACTTC
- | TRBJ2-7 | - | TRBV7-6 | CASSLGGNSYEQYF | TGTGCCAGCAGCTTAGGCGGGAACTCCTACGAGCAGTACTTC
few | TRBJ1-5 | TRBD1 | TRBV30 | CAWRESGTGSSQPQHF | TGTGCCTGGAGGGAATCCGGGACAGGGAGTAGCCAGCCCCAGCATTTT
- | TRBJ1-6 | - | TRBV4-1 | CASSQEGETRNSPLHF | TGCGCCAGCAGCCAAGAGGGCGAGACGAGAAATTCACCCCTCCACTTT
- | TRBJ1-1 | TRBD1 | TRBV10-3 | CATELTGKGTGKAFF | TGTGCCACCGAATTGACAGGGAAGGGAACAGGGAAAGCTTTCTTT
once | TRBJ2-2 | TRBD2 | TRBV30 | CAWSVSGTSEAGELFF | TGTGCCTGGAGTGTTTCCGGGACTAGTGAGGCCGGGGAGCTGTTTTTT
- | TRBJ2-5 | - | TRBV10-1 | CASSVGRKETQYF | TGCGCCAGCAGTGTGGGCAGAAAAGAGACCCAGTACTTC
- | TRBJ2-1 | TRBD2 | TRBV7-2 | CASSLDAGGPYNEQFF | TGTGCCAGCAGCTTAGATGCGGGAGGGCCCTACAATGAGCAGTTCTTC
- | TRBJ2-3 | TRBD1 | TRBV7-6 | CASSNRGQMADTQYF | TGTGCCAGCAGCAACAGGGGGCAAATGGCAGATACGCAGTATTTT
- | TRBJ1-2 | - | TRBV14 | CASSQDREDGYTF | TGTGCCAGCAGCCAAGACAGGGAAGATGGCTACACCTTC
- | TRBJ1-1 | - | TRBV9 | CASSVGPQGTEAFF | TGTGCCAGCAGCGTAGGCCCCCAGGGGACTGAAGCTTTCTTT
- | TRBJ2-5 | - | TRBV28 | CASSMGGARETQYF | TGTGCCAGCAGTATGGGGGGGGCGAGAGAGACCCAGTACTTC
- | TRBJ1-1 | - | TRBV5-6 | CASSVPRENTEAFF | TGTGCCAGCAGCGTCCCCCGAGAGAACACTGAAGCTTTCTTT
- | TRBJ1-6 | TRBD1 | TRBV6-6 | CASRTGQHNSPLHF | TGTGCCAGCAGAACGGGACAGCATAATTCACCCCTCCACTTT
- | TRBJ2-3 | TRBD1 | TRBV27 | CASSIWDSSTDTQYF | TGTGCCAGCAGCATCTGGGACAGTAGCACAGATACGCAGTATTTT
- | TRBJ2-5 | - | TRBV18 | CASSFDSQETQYF | TGTGCCAGCTCATTCGACAGTCAAGAGACCCAGTACTTC
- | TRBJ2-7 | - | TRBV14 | CASSQVSGVEQYF | TGTGCCAGCAGCCAAGTATCCGGGGTCGAGCAGTACTTC
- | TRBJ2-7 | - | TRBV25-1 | CASSEDQEDYEQYF | TGTGCCAGCAGTGAAGATCAAGAGGACTACGAGCAGTACTTC
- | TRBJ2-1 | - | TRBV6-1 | CASSRDNDEQFF | TGTGCCAGCAGTAGAGACAACGATGAGCAGTTCTTC
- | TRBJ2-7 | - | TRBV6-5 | CASSRGQEQYF | TGTGCCAGCAGTCGAGGGCAAGAGCAGTACTTC
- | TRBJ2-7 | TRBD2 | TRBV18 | CASSRGTSGIHGQYF | TGTGCCAGCTCACGTGGGACTAGCGGGATCCACGGGCAGTACTTC
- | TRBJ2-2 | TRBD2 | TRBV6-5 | CASSFSGTKNTGELFF | TGTGCCAGCAGTTTCTCCGGGACTAAAAACACCGGGGAGCTGTTTTTT
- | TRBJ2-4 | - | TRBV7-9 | CASSIEDRNIQYF | TGTGCCAGCAGCATTGAGGACAGAAACATTCAGTACTTC
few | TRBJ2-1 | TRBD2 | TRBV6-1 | CASSVLAGGQSSYNEQFF | TGTGCCAGCAGTGTTCTAGCGGGGGGGCAGAGCTCCTACAATGAGCAGTTCTTC
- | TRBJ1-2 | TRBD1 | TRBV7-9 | CASSLRQGAIGYTF | TGTGCCAGCAGCTTACGACAGGGGGCGATTGGCTACACCTTC
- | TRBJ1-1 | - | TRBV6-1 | CASSVILGEATEAFF | TGTGCCAGCAGTGTTATTTTAGGGGAGGCCACTGAAGCTTTCTTT
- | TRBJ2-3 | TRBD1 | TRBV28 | CASGKGGSGADTQYF | TGTGCCAGCGGAAAAGGGGGCAGCGGCGCAGATACGCAGTATTTT
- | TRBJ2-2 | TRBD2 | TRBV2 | CASQEGAGGSNTGELFF | TGTGCCAGCCAAGAGGGAGCGGGGGGGTCGAACACCGGGGAGCTGTTTTTT
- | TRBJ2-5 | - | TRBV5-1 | CASREGSLETQYF | TGCGCCAGCAGGGAGGGGTCCCTGGAGACCCAGTACTTC
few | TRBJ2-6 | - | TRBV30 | CAWSYFRTGANVLTF | TGTGCCTGGAGTTACTTCCGAACTGGGGCCAACGTCCTGACTTTC
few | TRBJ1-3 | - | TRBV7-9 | CASQTAGADTIYF | TGTGCCAGCCAAACCGCAGGGGCGGACACCATATATTTT
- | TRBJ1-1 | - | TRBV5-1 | CASSLDAGGVNTEAFF | TGCGCCAGCAGCTTGGACGCGGGGGGGGTGAATACTGAAGCTTTCTTT
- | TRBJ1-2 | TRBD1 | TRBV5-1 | CASSSRTGGNNGYTF | TGCGCCAGCAGTTCCCGGACAGGGGGGAATAATGGCTACACCTTC